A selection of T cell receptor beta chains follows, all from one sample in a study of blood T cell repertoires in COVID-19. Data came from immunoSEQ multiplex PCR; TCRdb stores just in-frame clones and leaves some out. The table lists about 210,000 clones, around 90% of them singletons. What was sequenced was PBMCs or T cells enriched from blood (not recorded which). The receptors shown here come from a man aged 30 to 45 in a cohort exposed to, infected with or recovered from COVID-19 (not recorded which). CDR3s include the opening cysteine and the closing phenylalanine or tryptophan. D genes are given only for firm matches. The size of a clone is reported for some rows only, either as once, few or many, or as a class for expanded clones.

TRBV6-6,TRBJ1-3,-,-,CASSQWAGSLSGNTIYF,TGTGCCAGCAGTCAGTGGGCGGGCAGCCTGTCGGGAAACACCATATATTTT
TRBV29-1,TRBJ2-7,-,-,CSAKAGLSSYEQYF,TGCAGCGCAAAAGCGGGCCTATCCTCCTACGAGCAGTACTTC
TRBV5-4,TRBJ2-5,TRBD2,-,CASSPGLAGGKETQYF,TGTGCCAGCAGCCCAGGACTAGCGGGAGGGAAAGAGACCCAGTACTTC
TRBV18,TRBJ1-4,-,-,CASSLYTATNEKLFF,TGTGCCAGCTCATTATATACTGCAACTAATGAAAAACTGTTTTTT
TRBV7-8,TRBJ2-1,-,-,CASTMGGRNEQFF,TGTGCCAGCACCATGGGGGGACGCAATGAGCAGTTCTTC
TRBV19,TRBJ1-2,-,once,CASTPRQLNYGYTF,TGTGCCAGTACCCCGAGGCAGCTTAACTATGGCTACACCTTC
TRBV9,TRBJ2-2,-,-,CASSVEDRPSTGELFF,TGTGCCAGCAGCGTAGAAGACAGGCCTAGTACCGGGGAGCTGTTTTTT
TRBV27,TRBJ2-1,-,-,CASGSRRAGSYNEQFF,TGTGCCAGCGGGTCGAGGCGGGCCGGCTCCTACAATGAGCAGTTCTTC
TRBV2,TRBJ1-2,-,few,CATLGGYGYGYTF,TGTGCCACCCTTGGCGGGTACGGCTATGGCTACACCTTC
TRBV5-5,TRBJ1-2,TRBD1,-,CASSSIPGTADGYTF,TGTGCCAGCAGCTCAATTCCCGGGACAGCGGATGGCTACACCTTC
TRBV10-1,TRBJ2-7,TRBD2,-,CASSEVPAGGLYEQYF,TGCGCCAGCAGTGAGGTGCCAGCGGGAGGGCTTTACGAGCAGTACTTC
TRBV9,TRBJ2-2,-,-,CASSVWTPDKSWTFANTGELFF,TGTGCCAGCAGCGTATGGACCCCCGATAAATCCTGGACATTCGCGAACACCGGGGAGCTGTTTTTT
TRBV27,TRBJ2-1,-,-,CASSKPWVGHEQFF,TGTGCCAGCAGTAAACCCTGGGTTGGGCATGAGCAGTTCTTC
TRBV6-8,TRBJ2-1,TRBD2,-,CASSYLNRVLQGAGGFYNEQFF,TGTGCCAGCAGTTATCTGAACAGGGTACTTCAAGGAGCGGGAGGTTTCTACAATGAGCAGTTCTTC
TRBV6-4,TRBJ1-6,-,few,CASSPRGENSPLHF,TGTGCCAGCAGCCCTCGGGGGGAAAATTCACCCCTCCACTTT
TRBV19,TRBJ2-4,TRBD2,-,CASSIGGGEGQYF,TGTGCCAGTAGTATAGGAGGCGGGGAGGGGCAGTACTTC
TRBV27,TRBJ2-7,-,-,CASSLNSGLNYEQYF,TGTGCCAGCAGTCTAAACTCGGGACTGAACTACGAGCAGTACTTC
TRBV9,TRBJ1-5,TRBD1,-,CASSVGQGGNQPQHF,TGTGCCAGCAGCGTAGGACAGGGCGGCAATCAGCCCCAGCATTTT
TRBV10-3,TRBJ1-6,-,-,CAISEYGEDSPLHF,TGTGCCATCAGTGAATATGGGGAGGATTCACCCCTCCACTTT
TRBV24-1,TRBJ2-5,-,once,CATVSQGTQYF,TGTGCCACTGTGTCCCAGGGGACCCAGTACTTC
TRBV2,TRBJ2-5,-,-,CASSHWLETQYF,TGTGCCAGCAGTCATTGGCTAGAGACCCAGTACTTC
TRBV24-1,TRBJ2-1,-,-,CATKQGHNEQFF,TGTGCCACCAAACAGGGACACAATGAGCAGTTCTTC
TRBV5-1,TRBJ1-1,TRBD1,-,CASSLGVYRGKNTEAFF,TGCGCCAGCAGCTTGGGGGTTTACAGGGGAAAGAACACTGAAGCTTTCTTT
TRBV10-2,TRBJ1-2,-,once,CASKDSLYGYTF,TGCGCCAGCAAGGACAGCCTGTATGGCTACACCTTC
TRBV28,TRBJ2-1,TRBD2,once,CASSLAGAYEQFF,TGTGCCAGCAGCCTAGCGGGAGCCTATGAGCAGTTCTTC
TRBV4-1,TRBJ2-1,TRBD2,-,CASSFGTSGKVEQFF,TGCGCCAGCAGCTTCGGGACTAGCGGGAAGGTTGAGCAGTTCTTC
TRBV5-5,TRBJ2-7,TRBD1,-,CASSRDSLAYEQYF,TGTGCCAGCAGTCGGGACAGTCTTGCCTACGAGCAGTACTTC
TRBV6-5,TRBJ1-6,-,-,CASMSANSPLHF,TGTGCCAGCATGAGCGCTAATTCACCCCTCCACTTT
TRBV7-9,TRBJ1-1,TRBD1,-,CASSPQGQGITEAFF,TGTGCCAGCAGCCCCCAAGGACAGGGGATCACTGAAGCTTTCTTT
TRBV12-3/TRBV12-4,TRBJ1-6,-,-,CASRAGAAPLHF,TGTGCCAGCAGAGCAGGGGCGGCACCCCTCCACTTT
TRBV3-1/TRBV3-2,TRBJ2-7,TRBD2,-,CASSQDREGATLSYEQYF,TGTGCCAGCAGCCAAGATAGGGAGGGAGCCACTCTCTCCTACGAGCAGTACTTC
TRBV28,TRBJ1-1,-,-,CASRRRGGGTEAFF,TGTGCCAGCCGGAGGAGGGGCGGTGGCACTGAAGCTTTCTTT
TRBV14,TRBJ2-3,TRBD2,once,CASSLAGALTDTQYF,TGTGCCAGCAGCCTAGCGGGAGCGCTCACAGATACGCAGTATTTT
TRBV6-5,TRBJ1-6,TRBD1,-,CASSYSGQGASPLHF,TGTGCCAGCAGTTACTCTGGACAGGGGGCTTCACCCCTCCACTTT
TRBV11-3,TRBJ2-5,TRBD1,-,CASSLGTGGGQETQYF,TGTGCCAGCAGCTTAGGGACAGGGGGCGGCCAAGAGACCCAGTACTTC
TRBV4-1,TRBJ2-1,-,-,CASSHPGGTSYNEQFF,TGCGCCAGCAGCCATCCCGGCGGGACTTCCTACAATGAGCAGTTCTTC
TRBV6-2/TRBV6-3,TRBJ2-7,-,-,CASSYSGGRGVYEQYF,TGTGCCAGCAGTTACTCGGGTGGCAGGGGCGTATACGAGCAGTACTTC
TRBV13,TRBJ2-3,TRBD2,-,CASSWGLAGTDTQYF,TGTGCCAGCAGCTGGGGACTAGCGGGCACAGATACGCAGTATTTT
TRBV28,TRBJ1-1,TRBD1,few,CASSLTGGSEAFF,TGTGCCAGCAGTTTGACAGGGGGCTCTGAAGCTTTCTTT
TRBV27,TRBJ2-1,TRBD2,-,CASSERGLDLNEQFF,TGTGCCAGCAGTGAGCGGGGACTCGACCTTAATGAGCAGTTCTTC
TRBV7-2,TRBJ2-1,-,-,CASSLGRASYNEQFF,TGTGCCAGCAGCCTAGGGAGAGCCTCCTACAATGAGCAGTTCTTC
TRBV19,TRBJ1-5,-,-,CASRTGNQPQHF,TGTGCCAGTAGGACAGGCAATCAGCCCCAGCATTTT
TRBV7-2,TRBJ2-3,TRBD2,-,CASSFSGLAADTQYF,TGTGCCAGCAGCTTTTCGGGACTAGCGGCAGATACGCAGTATTTT
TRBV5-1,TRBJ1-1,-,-,CASSLVRGGAEAFF,TGCGCCAGCAGCTTGGTTAGGGGAGGGGCTGAAGCTTTCTTT
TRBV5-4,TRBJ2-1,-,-,CASSATVGGSYNEQFF,TGTGCCAGCAGCGCTACCGTTGGGGGGAGCTACAATGAGCAGTTCTTC
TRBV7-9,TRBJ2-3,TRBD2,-,CASSTWTSGSADTQYF,TGTGCCAGCAGCACCTGGACTAGCGGGAGTGCAGATACGCAGTATTTT
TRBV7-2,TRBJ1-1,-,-,CASSSQLWNTEAFF,TGTGCCAGCAGCTCGCAGTTGTGGAACACTGAAGCTTTCTTT
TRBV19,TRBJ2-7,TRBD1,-,CASSAGGSREQYF,TGTGCCAGTAGCGCAGGGGGTTCTCGGGAGCAGTACTTC
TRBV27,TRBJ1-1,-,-,CASSLSGTLIDEAFF,TGTGCCAGCAGTTTATCTGGGACATTAATAGATGAAGCTTTCTTT
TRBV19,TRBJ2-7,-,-,CASSIGGSLSYEQYF,TGTGCCAGTAGTATCGGAGGTTCCCTCTCCTACGAGCAGTACTTC
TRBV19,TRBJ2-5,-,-,CASSQSSVPQETQYF,TGTGCCAGTAGTCAATCCAGTGTCCCCCAAGAGACCCAGTACTTC
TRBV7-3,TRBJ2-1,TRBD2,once,CASSPSVRLAGGGGNEQFF,TGTGCCAGCAGCCCCTCGGTGAGACTAGCGGGAGGAGGCGGCAATGAGCAGTTCTTC
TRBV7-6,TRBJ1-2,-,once,CASSLGTAGGYGYTF,TGTGCCAGCAGCCTAGGGACGGCGGGAGGATATGGCTACACCTTC